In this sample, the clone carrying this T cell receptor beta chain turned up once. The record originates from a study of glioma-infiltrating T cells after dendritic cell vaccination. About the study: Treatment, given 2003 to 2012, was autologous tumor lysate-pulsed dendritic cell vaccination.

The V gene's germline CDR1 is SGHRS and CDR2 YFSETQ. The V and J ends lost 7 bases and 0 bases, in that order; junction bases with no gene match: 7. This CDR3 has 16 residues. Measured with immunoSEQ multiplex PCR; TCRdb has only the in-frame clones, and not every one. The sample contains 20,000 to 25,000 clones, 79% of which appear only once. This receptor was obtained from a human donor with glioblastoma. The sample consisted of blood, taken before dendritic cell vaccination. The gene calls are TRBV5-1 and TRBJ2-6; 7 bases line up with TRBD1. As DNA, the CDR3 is TGCGCCAGCGGGGGACAGCCGAACTCTGGGGCCAACGTCCTGACTTTC. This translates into CASGGQPNSGANVLTF.